This TCR beta chain stems from a study of graft-versus-host responses after intestinal transplantation. Study at large: Recipients across the board were started on anti-thymocyte globulin induction, then kept on tacrolimus and steroids for roughly 3 years.

This clone was counted a single time. Its antigen is still unknown. Study-wide points: Some patients had graft-donor T cell macrochimerism. In their allografts, the ratios of graft-versus-host to host-versus-graft T cell clones were high. Early post-transplant HvG declines tracked with peak circulating GvH clone levels. GvH clones occurred in recipient marrow; some first appeared in ileum or blood.

Data came from immunoSEQ multiplex PCR; TCRdb stores just in-frame clones and leaves some out. The sample records around 88,000 clones, 80% to 95% being singletons. This specimen was unstimulated CD8+ T cells sorted from spleen or lymph node cells, taken before transplant. This sequence was found in a human donor who was the organ donor for an intestinal transplant.

The CDR3 nucleotides read TGTGCCAGCAGTTCGGGGCCTTATAAGGGGACCCAGTACTTC. Its translation is CASSSGPYKGTQYF. The chain recombines TRBV6-5 with TRBJ2-5; tentatively, D is TRBD1 or TRBD2 (5 bases each). The V end lost 4 bases, the J end lost 7 bases, and 16 bases lay between the germline ends. Looked up from germline, CDR1 is MNHEY and CDR2 is SVGAGI. The CDR3 runs to 14 residues.